The sequence of this T cell receptor beta chain was determined in a study of T cell responses to AZD1222 COVID-19 vaccine. General study points: Only a handful of people who got AZD1222 tested seropositive at baseline. Samples come after the peak T cell response, not at day 14. Targets within unmutated variant regions were reportedly found for nearly half of spike-specific TCRs. CD4 TCRs covered the whole spike, strongest at regions 160-218 and 743-854.

Germline CDR1 reads SGHDT; CDR2 reads YYEEEE. Between the trimmed V and J ends, which lost 2 bases and 5 bases, there was a span of 19 bases. This CDR3 region has 16 residues. Points on this clone: Its target is unknown.

Profiled with immunoSEQ multiplex PCR; TCRdb holds only in-frame clones, not every one. This table holds over 110,000 clones, roughly 90% found once. Source: peripheral blood, taken on day 0 of AZD1222 vaccination. J is TRBJ1-1 and V is TRBV5-6, with D hard to call. The receptor comes from an adult in good health. CDR3 protein: CASSFYDREGRTEAFF. CDR3 nucleotides: TGTGCCAGCAGCTTTTACGATCGAGAAGGTCGGACTGAAGCTTTCTTT.